Each of the 20 T cell receptor beta chains below was sequenced from the same sample in a study of blood T cell repertoires in COVID-19. Clones were read by immunoSEQ multiplex PCR, and TCRdb kept only the in-frame ones, dropping some. This table has 90,000 to 150,000 clones, around 85% appearing once. Sequencing was performed on peripheral blood. The origin of the receptors is a man aged 50-59 years with acute or convalescent COVID-19.

This chain connects TRBV11-2 to TRBJ2-7, with D perhaps TRBD1 (5 bases). The CDR3 runs 12 residues. Looked up from germline, CDR1 is SGHAT and CDR2 is FQNNGV. Trimming took off 4 bases at V and 3 bases at J, with 7 bases between the two ends. DNA for the CDR3: TGTGCCAGCAGCTCCGGACACTACGAGCAGTACTTC. It yields the protein CASSSGHYEQYF.

This clone came up a few times. This sequence joins TRBV10-3 and TRBJ2-7; 7 bases map to TRBD2. The length of the CDR3 is 13 residues. The germline V gene has CDR1 ENHRY and CDR2 SYGVKD. V shed 4 bases, J shed 6 bases, and the junction held 6 bases outside the gene matches. The CDR3 DNA reads TGTGCCATCAGTGTAGCGGGCTCTGGCGAGCAGTACTTC. The encoded protein is CAISVAGSGEQYF.

This clone is medium-sized (0.01 to 0.1%) in the sample. The rearrangement uses TRBV15 and TRBJ1-5; D uncertain. The ends were cut back, 0 bases at V and 2 bases at J, with 11 bases in the middle. Per the germline V gene, CDR1 is LNHNV and CDR2 is YYDKDF (reference sequence). This CDR3 spans 16 amino acids. CDR3 loop: CATSREGEGGNQPQHF. The CDR3 DNA sequence: TGTGCCACCAGCAGAGAGGGAGAGGGCGGCAATCAGCCCCAGCATTTT. The full variable domain, completed using reference TRBV15 and TRBJ1-5, is DAMVIQNPRYQVTQFGKPVTLSCSQTLNHNVMYWYQQKSSQAPKLLFHYYDKDFNNEADTPDNFQSRRPNTSFCFLDIRSPGLGDTAMYLCATSREGEGGNQPQHFGDGTRLSIL.

J is TRBJ2-7 and V is TRBV7-9; 10 bases fit TRBD1. Trimming took 3 bases from V and 5 from J; bases not matched to a gene: 7. Germline assignment: CDR1 SEHNR and CDR2 FQNEAQ (reference sequence). The CDR3 is 15 amino acids. The CDR3 region is CASSLSGTGVDEQYF. In nucleotides, the CDR3 is TGTGCCAGCAGCTTGAGCGGGACAGGGGTCGACGAGCAGTACTTC.

This chain uses TRBV11-2 with TRBJ2-5; 10 bases fit TRBD1. V lost 0 bases, J lost 5 bases, and 3 bases stayed unmatched. CDR1 and CDR2 (germline): SGHAT, FQNNGV. CDR3 length equals 15 residues. The CDR3 DNA reads as TGTGCCAGCAGCTTAGATGACAGGGGGCATGAGACCCAGTACTTC. Translating gives CASSLDDRGHETQYF.

The chain uses TRBV5-4 and TRBJ1-1; D is uncertain. This CDR3 region has 14 residues. Germline V CDR1 and CDR2: SGHNT, YYREEE (reference sequence). V gave up 0 bases and J gave up 3 bases, with 9 bases separating them. The CDR3 is CASSLERRHTEAFF. DNA for the CDR3: TGTGCCAGCAGCTTGGAGAGGCGACACACTGAAGCTTTCTTT.

The CDR3 nucleotides are TGTGCCAGCAGCCACGCCCGATGGGGGGTCTATGGCTACACCTTC. Translation: CASSHARWGVYGYTF. The V call is TRBV3-1 (or the pseudogene TRBV3-2), the J call TRBJ1-2; possibly TRBD1 for D (5 bases). V was trimmed by 3 bases and J by 4 bases, leaving 15 bases between them. The CDR3 spans 15 residues. Germline lookup yields CDR1 LGHDT and CDR2 YNNKEL (reference sequence).

The J gene is TRBJ2-4, the V gene TRBV7-8; D perhaps matches TRBD2 (6 bases). Trimming removed 3 bases from V and 0 bases from J, with 6 bases in between. The CDR3 sequence is 14 residues long. Per germline, CDR1 SGHVS and CDR2 FQNEAQ. The CDR3 DNA follows: TGTGCCAGCAGCTTTAGCGGAGCCAAAAACATTCAGTACTTC. This sequence encodes CASSFSGAKNIQYF.

This clone was found a few times. The chain couples TRBV7-9 to TRBJ1-6; 9 nucleotides line up with TRBD1. The CDR3 extends over 16 amino acids. The V gene's germline CDR1 is SEHNR and CDR2 FQNEAQ (reference sequence). Trimming removed 5 bases from V and 3 bases from J; junction bases left unmatched: 5. The CDR3 protein is CASSPSDRGYNSPLHF. The CDR3 region has the DNA TGTGCCAGCAGCCCCTCGGACAGGGGCTATAATTCACCCCTCCACTTT.

The chain combines TRBV6-1 with TRBJ2-1, with 9 bases lining up with TRBD2. The CDR3 totals 16 residues. The germline gives CDR1 MNHNS, CDR2 SASEGT. J was trimmed by 4 bases and V by 4 bases; bases with no gene match: 8. The CDR3 nucleotides are TGTGCCAGCAGTGCCTTAGCGGGAGCGCGGTACAATGAGCAGTTCTTC. Translated: CASSALAGARYNEQFF.

In this sample, this clone turned up a few times. The chain links TRBV19 to TRBJ1-5, with TRBD1 identical over 7 bases. Germline assignment: CDR1 LNHDA and CDR2 SQIVND (reference sequence). The CDR3 is made up of 14 amino acids. Trimming cost V 8 bases and J 2 bases; bases outside gene matches: 6. The CDR3 DNA reads TGTGCCAGTGGAAGTACAGGGGGCAATCAGCCCCAGCATTTT. Its translation: CASGSTGGNQPQHF.

This rearrangement joins TRBV5-6 to TRBJ1-1, with 7 bases that match TRBD1. The junction had 9 bases not matched to a gene; V was cut back by 0 bases and J by 4 bases. This CDR3 has 16 amino acids. Germline lookup yields CDR1 SGHDT and CDR2 YYEEEE. CDR3 in DNA: TGTGCCAGCAGCTTGGGGAACTTACAGGGGATCACTGAAGCTTTCTTT. Translated, it gives CASSLGNLQGITEAFF. Full variable domain (missing parts from reference TRBV5-6 and TRBJ1-1): DAGVTQSPTHLIKTRGQQVTLRCSPKSGHDTVSWYQQALGQGPQFIFQYYEEEERQRGNFPDRFSGHQFPNYSSELNVNALLLGDSALYLCASSLGNLQGITEAFFGQGTRLTVV.

The V and J genes are TRBV7-3 and TRBJ2-7, with TRBD2 as a possible D gene (5 bases). The germline V gene has CDR1 SGHTA and CDR2 FQGTGA. The V and J ends lost 5 bases and 4 bases respectively, with 12 bases between them. This CDR3 comprises 13 residues. CDR3 DNA sequence: TGTGCCAGCAGCCTTGGACTTAGTTACGAGCAGTACTTC. Its protein is CASSLGLSYEQYF.

The chain is built from TRBV5-1 and TRBJ2-5; 12 bases map to TRBD1. The length of the CDR3 is 14 residues. J was trimmed by 4 bases and V by 7 bases; bases with no gene match: 5. Germline CDR1 reads SGHRS; CDR2 reads YFSETQ. The CDR3 coding sequence is TGCGCCAGCTTCCGGGACAGGGGGCGAGAGACCCAGTACTTC. This translates into CASFRDRGRETQYF.

V and J are TRBV27 and TRBJ1-6; D uncertain. The CDR3 covers 15 residues. V dropped 1 base and J dropped 8 bases, with 12 bases sitting between them. The germline gives CDR1 MNHEY, CDR2 SMNVEV (reference sequence). The CDR3 DNA reads TGTGCCAGCAGTTTATGGGCACTAGAGGATTCACCCCTCCACTTT. This codes for CASSLWALEDSPLHF.

In its sample, this clone was seen a few times. The chain links TRBV3-1 (or the pseudogene TRBV3-2) to TRBJ2-1; 11 bases line up with TRBD2. V lost 5 bases and J lost 10; bases outside the gene matches: 7. CDR3 length: 14 residues. CDR1 is LGHDT, CDR2 YNNKEL, per germline (reference sequence). The CDR3 bases are TGTGCCAGCAGCTCGACTAGCGGGACCGCCGAGCAGTTCTTC. It specifies CASSSTSGTAEQFF.

This clone has only one observation. The chain uses TRBV18 and TRBJ2-7, with 10 bases identical to TRBD1. Germline CDR1 is KGHSH and CDR2 is LQKENI. This CDR3 region has 15 residues. Unmatched junction bases numbered 6, after V lost 5 bases and J lost 2 bases. CDR3 sequence: CASSSTGTGAYEQYF. As DNA, the CDR3 is TGTGCCAGCTCATCAACCGGGACAGGGGCCTACGAGCAGTACTTC.

V is TRBV6-6 and J is TRBJ1-6, with 8 bases lining up with TRBD1. Germline V lookup: CDR1 MNHNY, CDR2 SVGAGI (reference sequence). Losses at the gene ends were 10 bases for V and 8 bases for J; bases not matched to a gene: 7. The CDR3 runs 13 residues. The CDR3 protein is CAISDRGDSPLHF. The CDR3 bases are TGTGCCATCAGCGACAGGGGCGATTCACCCCTCCACTTT.

The chain employs TRBV6-6 and TRBJ2-5; the match to TRBD1 covers 7 bases. This CDR3 region has 14 residues. After removal of 6 bases from V and 0 bases from J, the junction contained 4 bases not matched to a gene. Germline CDR1 reads MNHNY; CDR2 reads SVGAGI (reference sequence). The CDR3 region has the DNA TGTGCCAGCAGCCCGGGACAGTACCAAGAGACCCAGTACTTC. Its protein is CASSPGQYQETQYF.

The chain links TRBV11-2 to TRBJ2-1; D remains unclear. V was clipped by 7 bases and J by 2 bases, with 18 bases between them. The CDR3 consists of 16 residues. Looked up from germline, CDR1 is SGHAT and CDR2 is FQNNGV. The CDR3 region has the DNA TGTGCCAGCAATCCTTCCCCCTCGCAGGCCTACAATGAGCAGTTCTTC. It translates to CASNPSPSQAYNEQFF.